This T cell receptor (beta chain) is drawn from a study of T cells in Graves' hyperthyroidism and ophthalmopathy. Ten or more counts support this clonotype. RNA transcripts yielded amplified TCR beta CDR3 regions. First-round RT-PCR of the TCR CDR3 relied on the HTBI primer set. TCRdb ran MiXCR on the multiplex PCR reads and lists one entry per CDR3 protein. The sample shows some 350,000 distinct CDR3 sequences, 15% of them seen only once. Per germline, CDR1 MDHEN and CDR2 SYDVKM. The junction had 8 bases not matched to a gene; V was cut back by 7 bases and J by 4 bases. The CDR3 is made up of 15 amino acids.

The source of this sequence is a woman between 55 and 75 years old with Graves' ophthalmopathy. The chain links TRBV28 to TRBJ2-1, with 9 bases identical to TRBD1. The specimen sequenced was blood. CDR3: CASTKLGQGYNEQFF. The CDR3 nucleotides are TGTGCCAGCACTAAACTTGGACAGGGGTACAATGAGCAGTTCTTC. Together with reference TRBV28 and TRBJ2-1, the CDR3 gives the full variable domain: DVKVTQSSRYLVKRTGEKVFLECVQDMDHENMFWYRQDPGLGLRLIYFSYDVKMKEKGDIPEGYSVSREKKERFSLILESASTNQTSMYLCASTKLGQGYNEQFFGPGTRLTVL.